The present T cell receptor beta chain was sequenced within a study of T cell repertoires in cytomegalovirus infection (dated by TCRdb to between 2017 and 2020). Some background on the complete study: The peptide stimulations were aimed at well-studied HLA-B-restricted epitopes as well as recently identified HLA-C-restricted CMV epitopes, whose presentation resists viral immunomodulation. Because public TCR beta signatures pointed to carriage of CMV infection together with the matching HLA type, the HLA type of each donor mattered for the analysis.

The treatment or condition label, read with the paper, signifies: in vitro stimulation with specific CMV peptide epitopes to enrich CMV-specific T cells. The listed sequencing device is Illumina HiSeq 1500. In TCRdb, the public reads were trimmed at Q25 with fastp and aligned with MiXCR, with productive beta chains retained. Every distinct CDR3 protein forms one entry, paired with its most common genes and DNA. Across this sample there are around 230,000 distinct CDR3 sequences, with 35% to 40% seen only once. The ten largest account for more than 50% of the sample. Beyond this particular receptor, the publication reports: The ex vivo response was dominated by HLA-C-restricted CMV-specific TCR beta clonotypes, which also provided the single most frequent clonotype in two of eight donors. In both this cohort and an independent 352-donor cohort, the cumulative frequency of public TCR beta family members distinguished carriers of CMV infection plus the relevant HLA type.

V trim: 3 bases; J trim: 3 bases; unmatched bases: 5. Sequences SEHNR (CDR1) and FQNEAQ (CDR2) are obtained from the germline V gene (reference sequence). Inclusive of the bounding cysteine and phenylalanine, the CDR3 is 14 residues long. CDR3 DNA only is kept here, 42 bases in frame from base 1. Remarks on this clonotype: There is no known antigen for this receptor. Base quality data are lacking; no much larger clone is found one base away.

The sequenced sample was CD8+ T cells from cultured PBMCs, obtained from culture after CMV antigen stimulation. This receptor chain uses TRBV7-9 and TRBJ2-7, with 7 bases matching TRBD1. The clonotype originates from a human donor in good health (CMV status not recorded). Some clones in this sample may be carry-over from other donors' samples. The nucleotides read TGTGCCAGCAGCTTGGAACAGGGGAGCTACGAGCAGTACTTC. Its product reads: CASSLEQGSYEQYF.